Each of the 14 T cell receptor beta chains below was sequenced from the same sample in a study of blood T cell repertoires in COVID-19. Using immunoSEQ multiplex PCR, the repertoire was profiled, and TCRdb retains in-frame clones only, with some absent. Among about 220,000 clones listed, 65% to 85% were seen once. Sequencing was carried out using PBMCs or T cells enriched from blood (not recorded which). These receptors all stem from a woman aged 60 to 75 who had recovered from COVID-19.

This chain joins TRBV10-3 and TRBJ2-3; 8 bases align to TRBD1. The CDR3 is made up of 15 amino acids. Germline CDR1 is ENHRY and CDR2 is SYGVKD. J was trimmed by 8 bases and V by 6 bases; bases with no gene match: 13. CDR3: CAISQGQVFEGTQYF. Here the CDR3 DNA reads TGTGCCATCAGCCAGGGACAGGTGTTCGAGGGTACGCAGTATTTT.

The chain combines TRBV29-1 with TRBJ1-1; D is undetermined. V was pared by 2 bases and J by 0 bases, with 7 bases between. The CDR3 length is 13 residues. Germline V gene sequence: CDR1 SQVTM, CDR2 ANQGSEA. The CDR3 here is CSVERSMNTEAFF. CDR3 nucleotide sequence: TGCAGCGTTGAAAGGAGCATGAACACTGAAGCTTTCTTT.

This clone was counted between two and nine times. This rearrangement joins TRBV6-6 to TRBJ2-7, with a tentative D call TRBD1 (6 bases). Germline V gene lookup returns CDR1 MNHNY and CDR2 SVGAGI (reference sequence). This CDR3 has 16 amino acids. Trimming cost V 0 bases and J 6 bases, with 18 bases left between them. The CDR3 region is CASSYSIKGVGGEQYF. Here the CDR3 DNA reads TGTGCCAGCAGTTACTCGATTAAGGGGGTTGGGGGCGAGCAGTACTTC.

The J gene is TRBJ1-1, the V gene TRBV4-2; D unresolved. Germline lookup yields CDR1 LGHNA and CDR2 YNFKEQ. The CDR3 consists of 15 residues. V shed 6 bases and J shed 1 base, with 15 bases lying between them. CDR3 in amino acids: CASRIGVAGNTEAFF. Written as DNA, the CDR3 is TGTGCCAGCAGGATCGGGGTTGCGGGGAACACTGAAGCTTTCTTT.

This CDR3 is CASSQEPGQGFTEAFF. For the CDR3, the DNA is TGCGCCAGCAGCCAAGAGCCTGGACAGGGGTTCACTGAAGCTTTCTTT. This sequence joins TRBV4-1 and TRBJ1-1; 9 nucleotides line up with TRBD1. Germline CDR1 MGHRA, CDR2 YSYEKL. The CDR3 is 16 residues long. The V gene end was trimmed by 0 bases and the J gene end by 4 bases; junction bases not matched to a gene: 6.

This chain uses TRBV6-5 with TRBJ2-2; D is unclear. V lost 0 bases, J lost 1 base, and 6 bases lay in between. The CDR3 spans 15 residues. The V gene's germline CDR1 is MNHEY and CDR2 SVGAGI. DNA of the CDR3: TGTGCCAGCAGTTACTCGAGTCAGAACACCGGGGAGCTGTTTTTT. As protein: CASSYSSQNTGELFF.

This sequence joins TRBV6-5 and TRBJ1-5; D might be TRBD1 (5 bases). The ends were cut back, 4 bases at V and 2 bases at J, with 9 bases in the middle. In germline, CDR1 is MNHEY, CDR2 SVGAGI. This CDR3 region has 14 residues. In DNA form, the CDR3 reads TGTGCCAGCAGTTCAGGGTTGCGCAATCAGCCCCAGCATTTT. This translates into CASSSGLRNQPQHF.

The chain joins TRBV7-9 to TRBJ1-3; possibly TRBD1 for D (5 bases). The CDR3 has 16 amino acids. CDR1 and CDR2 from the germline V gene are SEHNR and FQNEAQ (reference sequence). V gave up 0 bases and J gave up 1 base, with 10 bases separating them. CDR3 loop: CASSLAMGPSGNTIYF. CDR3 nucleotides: TGTGCCAGCAGCTTAGCGATGGGGCCTTCTGGAAACACCATATATTTT.

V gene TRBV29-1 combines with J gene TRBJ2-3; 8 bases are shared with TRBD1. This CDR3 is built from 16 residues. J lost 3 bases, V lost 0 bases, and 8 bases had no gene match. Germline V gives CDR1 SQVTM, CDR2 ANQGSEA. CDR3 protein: CSVEDLPGGQTDTQYF. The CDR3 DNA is TGCAGCGTTGAAGATCTACCAGGGGGCCAGACAGATACGCAGTATTTT.

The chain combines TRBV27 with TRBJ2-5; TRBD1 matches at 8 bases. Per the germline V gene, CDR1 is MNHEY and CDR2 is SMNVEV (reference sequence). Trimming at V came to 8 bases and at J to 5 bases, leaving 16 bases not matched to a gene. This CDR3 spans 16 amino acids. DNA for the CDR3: TGTGCCAGCCGAAGTATAGGTGCAGGGGGCGTGGAGACCCAGTACTTC. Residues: CASRSIGAGGVETQYF.

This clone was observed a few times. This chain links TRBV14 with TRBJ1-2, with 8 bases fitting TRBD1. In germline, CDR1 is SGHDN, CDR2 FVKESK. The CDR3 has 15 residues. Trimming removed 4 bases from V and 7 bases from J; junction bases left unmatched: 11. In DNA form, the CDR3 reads TGTGCCAGCAGCCTGACAAGGACAGGGCGGGGTGGCTACACCTTC. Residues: CASSLTRTGRGGYTF.

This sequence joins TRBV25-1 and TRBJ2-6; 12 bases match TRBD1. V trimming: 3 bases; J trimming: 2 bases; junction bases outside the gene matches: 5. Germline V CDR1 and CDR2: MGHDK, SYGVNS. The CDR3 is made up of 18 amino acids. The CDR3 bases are TGTGCCAGCAGTGATTACGGGACAGGGGGCACTGGGGCCAACGTCCTGACTTTC. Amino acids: CASSDYGTGGTGANVLTF.

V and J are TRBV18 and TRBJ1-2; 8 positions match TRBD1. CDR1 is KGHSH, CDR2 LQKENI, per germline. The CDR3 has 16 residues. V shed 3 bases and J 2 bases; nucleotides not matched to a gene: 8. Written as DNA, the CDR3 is TGTGCCAGCTCACCTGTGACAGGGGAGTGGAACTATGGCTACACCTTC. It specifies CASSPVTGEWNYGYTF. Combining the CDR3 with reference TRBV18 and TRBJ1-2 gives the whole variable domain NAGVMQNPRHLVRRRGQEARLRCSPMKGHSHVYWYRQLPEEGLKFMVYLQKENIIDESGMPKERFSAEFPKEGPSILRIQQVVRGDSAAYFCASSPVTGEWNYGYTFGSGTRLTVV.

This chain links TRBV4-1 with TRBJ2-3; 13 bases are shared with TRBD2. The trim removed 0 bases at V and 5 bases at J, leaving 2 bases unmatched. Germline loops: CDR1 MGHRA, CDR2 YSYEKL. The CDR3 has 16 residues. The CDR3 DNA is TGCGCCAGCAGCCAAGATACTAGCGGGGGGGGAGATACGCAGTATTTT. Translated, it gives CASSQDTSGGGDTQYF.